Sequencing of this T cell receptor (beta chain) was carried out in a study of identical twins. cDNA carried unique molecular identifiers, and a universal primer site was added by template switching. TCRdb reprocessed the 5' RACE reads via MiXCR and lists one record per CDR3 protein. The table has 700,000 or so distinct CDR3 sequences, 8.6% seen once. Among all donors, each was a healthy Caucasian. Per the germline V gene, CDR1 is KGHDR and CDR2 is SFDVKD. Trimming removed 2 bases at V and 5 bases at J, with 4 bases between. The CDR3 is 12 amino acids. A further study also used this sample, focusing on yellow fever vaccine responses in identical twins. In that study: The authors reported partly convergent, partly personalized vaccine responses in identical twins.

The rearrangement links TRBV24-1 to TRBJ2-3; D is unresolved. The TCR sequence derives from a woman aged 18-29 years in good health. Sample: PBMCs. The CDR3 reads CATSDSLDTQYF. The DNA of the CDR3 is TGTGCCACCAGTGATTCGCTAGATACGCAGTATTTT.